This T cell receptor beta chain was observed in a study of T-cell reconstitution after alpha-beta-depleted transplantation in children. Study-wide findings and caveats: The authors attributed T-cell counts and diversity one year after transplant mostly to newly produced T cells. About two months after transplant, alpha-beta T cells reportedly came from several hundred expanded graft clones. Some patients' high day-60 TCRbeta diversity was traced to surviving recipient T cells and thymic progenitors.

This clonotype was counted between two and nine times. Its antigen is as yet unknown. Trimming stripped 4 bases from V and 3 bases from J, with 13 bases between. Germline lookup yields CDR1 LGHNA and CDR2 YSLEER. This CDR3 spans 14 amino acids. For TCRbeta, the library was prepared with unique molecular identifiers. TCRdb re-derived calls from the PCR reads in MiXCR, one entry per CDR3 protein. The sample consists of about 980,000 distinct CDR3 sequences, around 30% of them appearing once. The sequence derives from a boy under two years old who had a stem cell transplant for SCID, so the T cells may come from the graft donor. Sequenced here: PBMCs, mostly from graft donor cells, sampled 360 days after TCRalphabeta/CD19-depleted stem cell transplant. The rearrangement links TRBV4-3 to TRBJ2-7, with TRBD2 as a possible D gene (5 bases). CDR3 sequence reads: CASSPEGSGYEQYF. The CDR3 nucleotides are TGCGCCAGCAGCCCAGAGGGTAGTGGCTACGAGCAGTACTTC.